This T cell receptor beta chain derives from a study of OX40 agonist ivuxolimab in advanced cancers. The CDR3 contains 13 residues. Germline CDR1 and CDR2: MNHEY and SVGAGI. Trimming left V 6 bases short and J 0 bases short, with 9 bases between. Profiled with immunoSEQ multiplex PCR; TCRdb holds only in-frame clones, not every one. Among around 100,000 clones listed, more than 85% were seen once. This clone was observed a handful of times. This specimen was CD4+ or CD8+ T cells sorted from blood, taken in a trial of the OX40 agonist ivuxolimab. The chain uses TRBV6-5 and TRBJ2-7, with D maybe TRBD2 (5 bases). The TCR was taken from an adult with an advanced solid tumor such as melanoma, head and neck, liver or kidney cancer. Written as DNA, the CDR3 is TGTGCCAGCAGACACCGGGACTCCTACGAGCAGTACTTC. This translates into CASRHRDSYEQYF.